This T cell receptor (beta chain) stems from a study of T cells in narcolepsy. Findings and caveats of the study: Autoreactive clonotypes reportedly recurred in blood of same and different patients, not controls.

As to this clone: The target antigen is unknown.

The repertoire was sequenced with immunoSEQ multiplex PCR; TCRdb's copy has only in-frame clones and lacks some. Of 25,000 to 30,000 clones listed, more than 75% are singletons. The ends were cut back, 1 base at V and 8 bases at J, with 11 bases in the middle. The CDR3 has 12 residues. From germline, CDR1 is GTSNPN and CDR2 SVGIG (reference sequence). The gene calls are TRBV30 and TRBJ1-2; TRBD1 is a possible D gene (6 bases). The source is a human donor in good health. The sequenced sample was memory (CD45RA-) CD4+ T cells from blood. The CDR3 DNA reads as TGTGCCTGGAGTGGGGGGGGCAGGGGCTACACCTTC. This encodes CAWSGGGRGYTF.